This section outlines one TCR beta chain sequence together with its context. Its specificity is not known. This sample is part of a study of identifying expanded T cells in peripheral blood. The study's findings and limits: Differentially abundant clones: around 1.2 between replicates, 16.4 at approximately 13 days, 19 at four.

Data came from immunoSEQ multiplex PCR; TCRdb stores just in-frame clones and leaves some out. The sample comprises around 120,000 clones, about 88% of which are singletons, and 8% to 9% rests with the top ten. There are 14 residues in the CDR3. Germline loops: CDR1 MNHNY, CDR2 SVGAGI (reference sequence). V lost 5 bases to trimming and J lost 6 bases, with 16 bases between them. The chain combines TRBV6-6 with TRBJ1-2; a weak D match, TRBD1 (6 bases). The sample consisted of blood. The TCR was taken from a person aged 18 to 75 in good health. The CDR3 sequence is CASSPDRWGDGYTF. The CDR3 DNA reads TGTGCCAGCAGTCCAGACAGGTGGGGGGATGGCTACACCTTC.